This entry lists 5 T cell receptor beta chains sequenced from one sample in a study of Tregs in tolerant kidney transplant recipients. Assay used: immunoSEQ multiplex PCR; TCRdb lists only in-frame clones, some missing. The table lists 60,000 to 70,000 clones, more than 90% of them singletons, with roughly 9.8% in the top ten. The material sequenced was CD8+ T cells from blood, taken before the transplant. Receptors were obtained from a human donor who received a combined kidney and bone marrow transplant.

The CDR3 protein is CASSWLIRGYSNQPQHF. The CDR3 DNA is TGTGCCAGCAGCTGGTTAATACGGGGATATAGCAATCAGCCCCAGCATTTT. V usage is TRBV5-8 and J usage is TRBJ1-5; D uncertain. The CDR3 runs to 17 residues. The germline CDR1 and CDR2 sequences are SGHTS and YDEGEE. Trimming shortened V by 3 bases and J by 0 bases, and 16 bases separated the two germline ends.

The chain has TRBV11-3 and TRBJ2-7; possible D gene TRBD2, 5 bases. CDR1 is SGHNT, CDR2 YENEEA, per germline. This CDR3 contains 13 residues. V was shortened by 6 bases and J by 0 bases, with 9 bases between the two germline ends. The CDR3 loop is CASSVGSSYEQYF. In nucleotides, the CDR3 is TGTGCCAGCAGTGTAGGGAGCTCCTACGAGCAGTACTTC.

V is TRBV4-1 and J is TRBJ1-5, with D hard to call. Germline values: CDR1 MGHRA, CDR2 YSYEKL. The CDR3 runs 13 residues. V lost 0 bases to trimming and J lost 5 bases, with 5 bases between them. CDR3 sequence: CASSQDRYQPQHF. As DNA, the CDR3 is TGCGCCAGCAGCCAAGATCGGTATCAGCCCCAGCATTTT.

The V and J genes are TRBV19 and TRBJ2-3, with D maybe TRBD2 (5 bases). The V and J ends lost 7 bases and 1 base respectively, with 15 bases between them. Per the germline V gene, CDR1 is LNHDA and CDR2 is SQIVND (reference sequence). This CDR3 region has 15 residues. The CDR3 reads CASTYLPGGTDTQYF. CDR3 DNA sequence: TGTGCCAGTACCTACTTACCCGGGGGCACAGATACGCAGTATTTT.

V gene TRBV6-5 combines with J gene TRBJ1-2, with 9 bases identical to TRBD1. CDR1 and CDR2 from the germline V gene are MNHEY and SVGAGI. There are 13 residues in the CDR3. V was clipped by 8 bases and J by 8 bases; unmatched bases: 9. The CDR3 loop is CASSPGQGSGYTF. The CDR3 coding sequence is TGTGCCAGCTCGCCGGGACAGGGAAGCGGCTACACCTTC.